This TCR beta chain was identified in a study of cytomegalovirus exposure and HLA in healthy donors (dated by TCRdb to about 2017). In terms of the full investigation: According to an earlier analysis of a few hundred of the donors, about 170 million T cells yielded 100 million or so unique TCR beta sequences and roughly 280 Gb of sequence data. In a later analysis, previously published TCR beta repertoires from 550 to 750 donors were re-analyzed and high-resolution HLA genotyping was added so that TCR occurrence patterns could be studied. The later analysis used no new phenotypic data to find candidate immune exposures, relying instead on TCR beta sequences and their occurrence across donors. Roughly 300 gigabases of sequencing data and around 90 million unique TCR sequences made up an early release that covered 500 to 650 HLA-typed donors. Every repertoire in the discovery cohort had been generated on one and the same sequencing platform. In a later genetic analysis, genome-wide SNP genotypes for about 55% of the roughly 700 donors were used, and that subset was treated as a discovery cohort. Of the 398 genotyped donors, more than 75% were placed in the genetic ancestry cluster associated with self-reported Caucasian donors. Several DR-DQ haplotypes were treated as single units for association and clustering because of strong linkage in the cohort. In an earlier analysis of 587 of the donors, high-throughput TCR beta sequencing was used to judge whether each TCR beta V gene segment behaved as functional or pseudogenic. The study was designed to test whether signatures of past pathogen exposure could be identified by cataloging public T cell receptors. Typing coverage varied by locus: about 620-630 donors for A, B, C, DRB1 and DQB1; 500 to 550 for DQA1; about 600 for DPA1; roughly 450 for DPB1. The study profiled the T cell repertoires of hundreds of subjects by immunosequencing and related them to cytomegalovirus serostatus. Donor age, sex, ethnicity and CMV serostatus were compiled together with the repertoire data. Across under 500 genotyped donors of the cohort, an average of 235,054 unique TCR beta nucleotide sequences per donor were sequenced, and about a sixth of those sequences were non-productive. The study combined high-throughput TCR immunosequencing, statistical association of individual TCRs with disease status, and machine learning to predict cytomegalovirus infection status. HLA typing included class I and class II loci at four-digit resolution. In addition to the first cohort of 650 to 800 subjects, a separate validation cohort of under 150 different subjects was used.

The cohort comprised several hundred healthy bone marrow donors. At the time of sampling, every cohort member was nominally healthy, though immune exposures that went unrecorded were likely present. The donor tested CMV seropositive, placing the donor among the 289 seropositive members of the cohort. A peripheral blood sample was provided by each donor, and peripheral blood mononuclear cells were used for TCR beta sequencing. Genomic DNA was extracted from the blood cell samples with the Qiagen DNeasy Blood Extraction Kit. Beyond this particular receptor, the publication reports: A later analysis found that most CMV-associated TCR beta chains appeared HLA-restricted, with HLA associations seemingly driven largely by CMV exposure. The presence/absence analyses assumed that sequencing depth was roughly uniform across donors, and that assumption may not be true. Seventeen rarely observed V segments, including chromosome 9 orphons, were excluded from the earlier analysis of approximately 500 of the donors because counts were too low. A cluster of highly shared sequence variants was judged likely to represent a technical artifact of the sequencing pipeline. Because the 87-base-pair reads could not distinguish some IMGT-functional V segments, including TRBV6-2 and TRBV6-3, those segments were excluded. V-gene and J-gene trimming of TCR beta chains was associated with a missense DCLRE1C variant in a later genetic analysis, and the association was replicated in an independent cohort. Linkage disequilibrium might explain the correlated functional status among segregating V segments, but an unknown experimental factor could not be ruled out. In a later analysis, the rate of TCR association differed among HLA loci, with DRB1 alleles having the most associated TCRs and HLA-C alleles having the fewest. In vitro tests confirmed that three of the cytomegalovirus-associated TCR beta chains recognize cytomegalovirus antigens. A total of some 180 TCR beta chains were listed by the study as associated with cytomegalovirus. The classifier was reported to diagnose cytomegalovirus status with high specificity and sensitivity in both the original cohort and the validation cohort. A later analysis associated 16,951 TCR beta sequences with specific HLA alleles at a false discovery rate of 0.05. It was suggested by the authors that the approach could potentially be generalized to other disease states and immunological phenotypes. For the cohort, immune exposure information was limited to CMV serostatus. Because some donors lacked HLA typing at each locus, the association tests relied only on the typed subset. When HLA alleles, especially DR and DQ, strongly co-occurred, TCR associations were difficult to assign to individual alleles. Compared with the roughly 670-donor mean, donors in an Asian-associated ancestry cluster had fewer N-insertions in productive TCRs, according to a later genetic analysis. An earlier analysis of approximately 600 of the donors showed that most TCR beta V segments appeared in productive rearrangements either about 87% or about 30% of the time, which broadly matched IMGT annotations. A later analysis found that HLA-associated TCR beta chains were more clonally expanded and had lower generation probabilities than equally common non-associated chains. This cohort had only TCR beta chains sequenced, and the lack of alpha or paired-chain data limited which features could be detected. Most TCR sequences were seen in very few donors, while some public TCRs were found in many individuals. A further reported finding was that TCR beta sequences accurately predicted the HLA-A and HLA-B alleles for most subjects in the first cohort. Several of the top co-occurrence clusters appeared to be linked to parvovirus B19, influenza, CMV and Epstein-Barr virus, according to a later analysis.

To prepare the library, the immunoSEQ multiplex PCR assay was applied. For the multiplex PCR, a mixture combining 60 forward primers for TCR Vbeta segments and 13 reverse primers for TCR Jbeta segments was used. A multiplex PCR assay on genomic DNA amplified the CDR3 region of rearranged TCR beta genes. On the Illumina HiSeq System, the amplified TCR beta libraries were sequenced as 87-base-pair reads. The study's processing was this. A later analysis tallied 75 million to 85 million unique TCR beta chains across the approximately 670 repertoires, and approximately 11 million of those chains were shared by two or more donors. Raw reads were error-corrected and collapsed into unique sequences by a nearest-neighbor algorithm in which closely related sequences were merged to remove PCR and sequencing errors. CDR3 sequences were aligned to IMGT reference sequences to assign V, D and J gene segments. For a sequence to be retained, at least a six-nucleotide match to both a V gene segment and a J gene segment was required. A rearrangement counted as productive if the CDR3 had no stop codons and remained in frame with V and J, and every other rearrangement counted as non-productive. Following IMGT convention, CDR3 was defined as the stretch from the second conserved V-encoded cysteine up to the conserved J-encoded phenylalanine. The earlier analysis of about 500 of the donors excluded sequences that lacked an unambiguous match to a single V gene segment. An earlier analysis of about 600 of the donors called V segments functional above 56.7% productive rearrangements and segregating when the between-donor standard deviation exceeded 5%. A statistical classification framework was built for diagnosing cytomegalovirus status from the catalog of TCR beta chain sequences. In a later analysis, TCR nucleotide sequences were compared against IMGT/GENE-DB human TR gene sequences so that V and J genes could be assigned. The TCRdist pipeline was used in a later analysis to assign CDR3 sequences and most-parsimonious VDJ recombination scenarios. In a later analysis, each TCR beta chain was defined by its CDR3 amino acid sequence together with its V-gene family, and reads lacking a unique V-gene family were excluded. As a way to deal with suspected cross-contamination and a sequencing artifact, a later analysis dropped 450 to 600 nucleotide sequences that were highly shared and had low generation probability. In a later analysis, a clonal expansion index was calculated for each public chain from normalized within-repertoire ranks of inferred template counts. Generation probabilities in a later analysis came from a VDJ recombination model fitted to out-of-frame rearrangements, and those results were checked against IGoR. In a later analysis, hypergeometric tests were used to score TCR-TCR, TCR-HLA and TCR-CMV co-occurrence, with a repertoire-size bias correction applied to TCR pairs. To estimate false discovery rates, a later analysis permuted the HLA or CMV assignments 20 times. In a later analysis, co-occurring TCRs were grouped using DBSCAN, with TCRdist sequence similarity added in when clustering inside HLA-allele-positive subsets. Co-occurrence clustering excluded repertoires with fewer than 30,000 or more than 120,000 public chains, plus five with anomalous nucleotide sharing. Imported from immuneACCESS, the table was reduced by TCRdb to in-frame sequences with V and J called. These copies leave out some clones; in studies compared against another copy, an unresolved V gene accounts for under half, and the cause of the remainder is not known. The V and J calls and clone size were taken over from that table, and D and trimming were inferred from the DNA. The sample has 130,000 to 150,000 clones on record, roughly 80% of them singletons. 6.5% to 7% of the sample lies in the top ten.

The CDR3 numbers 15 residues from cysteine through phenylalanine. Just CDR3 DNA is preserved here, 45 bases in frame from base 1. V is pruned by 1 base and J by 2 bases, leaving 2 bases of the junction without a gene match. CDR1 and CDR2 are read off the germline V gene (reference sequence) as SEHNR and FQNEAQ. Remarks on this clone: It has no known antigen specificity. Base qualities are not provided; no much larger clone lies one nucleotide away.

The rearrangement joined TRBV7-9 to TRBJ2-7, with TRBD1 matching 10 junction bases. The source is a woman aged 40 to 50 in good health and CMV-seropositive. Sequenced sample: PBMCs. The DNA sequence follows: TGTGCCAGCAGCTTAGAGACAGGGGGCCCCTACGAGCAGTACTTC. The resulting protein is CASSLETGGPYEQYF.